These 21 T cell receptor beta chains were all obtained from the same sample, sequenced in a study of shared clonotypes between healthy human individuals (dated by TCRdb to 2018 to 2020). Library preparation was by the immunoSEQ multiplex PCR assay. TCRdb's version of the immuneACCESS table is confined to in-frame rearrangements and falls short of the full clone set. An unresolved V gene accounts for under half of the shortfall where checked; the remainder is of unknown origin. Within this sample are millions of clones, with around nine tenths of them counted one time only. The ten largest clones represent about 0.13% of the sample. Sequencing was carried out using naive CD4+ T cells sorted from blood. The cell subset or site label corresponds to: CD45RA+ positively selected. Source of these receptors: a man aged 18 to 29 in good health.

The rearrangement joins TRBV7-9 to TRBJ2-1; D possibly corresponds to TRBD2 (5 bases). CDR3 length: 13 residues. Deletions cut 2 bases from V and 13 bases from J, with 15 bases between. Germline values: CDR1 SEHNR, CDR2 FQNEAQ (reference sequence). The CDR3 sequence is CASSLLGGPHQFF. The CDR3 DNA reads TGTGCCAGCAGCTTATTGGGCGGGCCCCACCAGTTCTTC.

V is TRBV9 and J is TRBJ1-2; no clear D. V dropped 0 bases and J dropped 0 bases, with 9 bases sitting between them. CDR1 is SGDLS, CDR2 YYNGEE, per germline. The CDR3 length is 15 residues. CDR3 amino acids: CASSVDQTPNYGYTF. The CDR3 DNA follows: TGTGCCAGCAGCGTAGACCAGACTCCTAACTATGGCTACACCTTC.

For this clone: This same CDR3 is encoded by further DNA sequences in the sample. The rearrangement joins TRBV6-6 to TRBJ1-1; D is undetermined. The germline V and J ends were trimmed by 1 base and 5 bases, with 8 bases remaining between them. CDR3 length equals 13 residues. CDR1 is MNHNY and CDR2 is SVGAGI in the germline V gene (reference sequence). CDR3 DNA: TGTGCCAGCAGTTACTTCGGAGGGACTGAAGCTTTCTTT. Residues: CASSYFGGTEAFF.

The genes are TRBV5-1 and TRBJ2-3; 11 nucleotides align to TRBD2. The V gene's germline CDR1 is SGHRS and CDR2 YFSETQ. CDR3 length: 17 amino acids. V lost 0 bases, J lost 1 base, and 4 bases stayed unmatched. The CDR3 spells CASSLDTLAGGTDTQYF. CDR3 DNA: TGCGCCAGCAGCTTGGACACACTAGCGGGGGGCACAGATACGCAGTATTTT.

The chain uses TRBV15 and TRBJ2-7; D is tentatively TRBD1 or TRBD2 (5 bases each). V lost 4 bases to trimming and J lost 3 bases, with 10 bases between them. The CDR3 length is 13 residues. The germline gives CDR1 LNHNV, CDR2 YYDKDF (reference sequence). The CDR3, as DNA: TGTGCCACCAGCACCGACAGCGGCTACGAGCAGTACTTC. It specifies CATSTDSGYEQYF. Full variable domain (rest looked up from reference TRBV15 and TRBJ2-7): DAMVIQNPRYQVTQFGKPVTLSCSQTLNHNVMYWYQQKSSQAPKLLFHYYDKDFNNEADTPDNFQSRRPNTSFCFLDIRSPGLGDTAMYLCATSTDSGYEQYFGPGTRLTVT.

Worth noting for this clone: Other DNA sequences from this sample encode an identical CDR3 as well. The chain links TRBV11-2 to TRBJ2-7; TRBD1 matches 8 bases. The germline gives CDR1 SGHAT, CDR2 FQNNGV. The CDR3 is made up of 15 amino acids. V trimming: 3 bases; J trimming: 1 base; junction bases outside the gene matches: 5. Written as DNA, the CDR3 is TGTGCCAGCAGCTTGGAAGGACAGGGATCCTACGAGCAGTACTTC. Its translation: CASSLEGQGSYEQYF. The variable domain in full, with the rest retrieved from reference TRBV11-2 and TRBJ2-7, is EAGVAQSPRYKIIEKRQSVAFWCNPISGHATLYWYQQILGQGPKLLIQFQNNGVVDDSQLPKDRFSAERLKGVDSTLKIQPAKLEDSAVYLCASSLEGQGSYEQYFGPGTRLTVT.

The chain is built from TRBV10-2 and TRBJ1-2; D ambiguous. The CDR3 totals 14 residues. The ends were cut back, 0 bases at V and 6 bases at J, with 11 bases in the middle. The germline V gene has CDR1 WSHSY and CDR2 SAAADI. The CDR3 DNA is TGCGCCAGCAGTGAGTCGTGGCAGTGGGATGGCTACACCTTC. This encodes CASSESWQWDGYTF.

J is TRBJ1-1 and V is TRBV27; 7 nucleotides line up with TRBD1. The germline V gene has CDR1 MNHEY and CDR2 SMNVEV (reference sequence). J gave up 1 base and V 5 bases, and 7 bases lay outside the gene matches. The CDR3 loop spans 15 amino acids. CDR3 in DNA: TGTGCCAGCAGTCAACAGGGGTCGCGGAACACTGAAGCTTTCTTT. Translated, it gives CASSQQGSRNTEAFF.

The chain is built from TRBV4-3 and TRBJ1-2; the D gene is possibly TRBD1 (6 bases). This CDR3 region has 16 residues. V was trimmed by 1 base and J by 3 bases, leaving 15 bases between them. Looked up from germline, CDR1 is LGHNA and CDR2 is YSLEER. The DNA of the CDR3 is TGCGCCAGCAGCCAAGCGGGAAGGGGGGAGGACTATGGCTACACCTTC. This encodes CASSQAGRGEDYGYTF.

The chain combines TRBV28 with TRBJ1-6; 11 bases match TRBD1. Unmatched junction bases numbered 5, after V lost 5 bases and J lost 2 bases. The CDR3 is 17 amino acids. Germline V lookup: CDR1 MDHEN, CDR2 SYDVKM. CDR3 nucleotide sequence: TGTGCCAGCAGTCCCGGACAGGGGGCTGCCTATAATTCACCCCTCCACTTT. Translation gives CASSPGQGAAYNSPLHF.

CDR3 in DNA: TGTGCCATCAGTGAGTCTGCACTAGCGGGAGAGGATACGCAGTATTTT. This codes for CAISESALAGEDTQYF. This chain joins TRBV10-3 and TRBJ2-3; TRBD2 aligns across 11 bases. The CDR3 loop spans 16 amino acids. CDR1 ENHRY and CDR2 SYGVKD come from the germline V gene. With V trimmed by 0 bases and J by 6 bases, 5 bases remained unmatched.

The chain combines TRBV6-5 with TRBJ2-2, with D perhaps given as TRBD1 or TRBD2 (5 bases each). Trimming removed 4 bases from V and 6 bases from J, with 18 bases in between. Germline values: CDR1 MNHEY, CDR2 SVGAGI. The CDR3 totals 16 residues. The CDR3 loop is CASSSRESGKPGELFF. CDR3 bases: TGTGCCAGCAGTTCCAGGGAGTCCGGTAAACCCGGGGAGCTGTTTTTT.

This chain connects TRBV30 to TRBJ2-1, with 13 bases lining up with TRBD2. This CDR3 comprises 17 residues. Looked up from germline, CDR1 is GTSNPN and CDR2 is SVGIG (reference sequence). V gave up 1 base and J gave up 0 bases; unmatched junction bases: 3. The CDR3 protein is CAWSGLAGGSSYNEQFF. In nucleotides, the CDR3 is TGTGCCTGGAGTGGACTAGCGGGGGGAAGCTCCTACAATGAGCAGTTCTTC. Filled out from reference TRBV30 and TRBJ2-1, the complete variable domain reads SQTIHQWPATLVQPVGSPLSLECTVEGTSNPNLYWYRQAAGRGLQLLFYSVGIGQISSEVPQNLSASRPQDRQFILSSKKLLLSDSGFYLCAWSGLAGGSSYNEQFFGPGTRLTVL.

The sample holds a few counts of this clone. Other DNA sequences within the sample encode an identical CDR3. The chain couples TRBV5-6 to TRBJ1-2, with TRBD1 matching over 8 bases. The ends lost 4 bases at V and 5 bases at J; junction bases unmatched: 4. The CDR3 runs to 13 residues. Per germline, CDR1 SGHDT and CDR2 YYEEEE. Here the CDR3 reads CASSTGQGYGYTF. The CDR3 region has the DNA TGTGCCAGCAGCACCGGACAGGGTTATGGCTACACCTTC.

The CDR3 region is CASSYGTSARDTQYF. DNA for the CDR3: TGTGCCAGCAGTTACGGGACTAGCGCGAGAGATACGCAGTATTTT. This rearrangement joins TRBV6-5 to TRBJ2-3, with 10 bases matching TRBD2. The V gene end was trimmed by 2 bases and the J gene end by 5 bases; junction bases not matched to a gene: 4. In germline, CDR1 is MNHEY, CDR2 SVGAGI. The length of the CDR3 is 15 residues.

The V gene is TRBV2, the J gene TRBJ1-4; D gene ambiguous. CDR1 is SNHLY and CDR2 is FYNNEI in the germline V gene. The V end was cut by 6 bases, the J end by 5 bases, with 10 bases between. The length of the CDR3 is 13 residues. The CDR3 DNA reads TGTGCCAGCAGAAAAGGTCTCAATGAAAAACTGTTTTTT. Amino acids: CASRKGLNEKLFF.

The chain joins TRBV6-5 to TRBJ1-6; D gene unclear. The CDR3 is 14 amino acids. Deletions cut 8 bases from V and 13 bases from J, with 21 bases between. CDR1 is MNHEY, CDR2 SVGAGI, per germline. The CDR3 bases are TGTGCCAGCTCTAAGGCCCGCTTTGCCGTCCCCCTCCACTTT. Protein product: CASSKARFAVPLHF.

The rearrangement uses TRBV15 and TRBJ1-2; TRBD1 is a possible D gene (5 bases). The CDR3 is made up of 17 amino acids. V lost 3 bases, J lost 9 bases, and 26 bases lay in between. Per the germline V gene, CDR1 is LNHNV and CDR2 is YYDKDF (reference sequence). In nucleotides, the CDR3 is TGTGCCACCAGCAGTTCCTCCCTGGGGCTGGAAAGTGTTCGCTACACCTTC. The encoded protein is CATSSSSLGLESVRYTF.

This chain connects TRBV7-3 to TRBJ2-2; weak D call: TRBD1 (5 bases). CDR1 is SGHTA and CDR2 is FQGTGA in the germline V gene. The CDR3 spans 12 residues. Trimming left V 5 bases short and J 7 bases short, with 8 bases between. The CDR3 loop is CASSRQGGELFF. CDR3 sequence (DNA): TGTGCCAGCAGCCGGCAGGGCGGGGAGCTGTTTTTT. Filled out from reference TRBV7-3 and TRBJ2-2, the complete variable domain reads GAGVSQTPSNKVTEKGKYVELRCDPISGHTALYWYRQSLGQGPEFLIYFQGTGAADDSGLPNDRFFAVRPEGSVSTLKIQRTERGDSAVYLCASSRQGGELFFGEGSRLTVL.

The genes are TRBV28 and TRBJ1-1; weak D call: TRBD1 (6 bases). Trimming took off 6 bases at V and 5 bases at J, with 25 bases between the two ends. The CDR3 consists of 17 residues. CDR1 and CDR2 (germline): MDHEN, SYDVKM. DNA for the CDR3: TGTGCCAGCAGCTTAACCCCAGGGGCGGGTGACGGTACTGAAGCTTTCTTT. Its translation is CASSLTPGAGDGTEAFF. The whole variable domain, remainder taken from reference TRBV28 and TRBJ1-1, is DVKVTQSSRYLVKRTGEKVFLECVQDMDHENMFWYRQDPGLGLRLIYFSYDVKMKEKGDIPEGYSVSREKKERFSLILESASTNQTSMYLCASSLTPGAGDGTEAFFGQGTRLTVV.

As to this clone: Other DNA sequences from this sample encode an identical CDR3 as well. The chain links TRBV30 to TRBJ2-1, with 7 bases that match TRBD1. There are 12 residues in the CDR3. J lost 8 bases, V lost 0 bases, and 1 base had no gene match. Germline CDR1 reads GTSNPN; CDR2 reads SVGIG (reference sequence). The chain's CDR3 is CAWSVRGHEQFF. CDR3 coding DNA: TGTGCCTGGAGTGTAAGGGGGCATGAGCAGTTCTTC.